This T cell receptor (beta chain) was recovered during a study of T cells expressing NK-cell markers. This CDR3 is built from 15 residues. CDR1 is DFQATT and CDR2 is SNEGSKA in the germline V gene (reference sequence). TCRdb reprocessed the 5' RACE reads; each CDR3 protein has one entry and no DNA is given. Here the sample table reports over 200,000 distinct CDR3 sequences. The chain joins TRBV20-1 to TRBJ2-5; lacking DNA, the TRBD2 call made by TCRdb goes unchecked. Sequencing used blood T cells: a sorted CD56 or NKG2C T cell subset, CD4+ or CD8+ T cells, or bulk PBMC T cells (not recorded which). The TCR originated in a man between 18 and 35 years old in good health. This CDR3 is CSAREPARAGETQYF.